This TCR beta chain was retrieved from a study of blood T cell repertoires in COVID-19. At the level of the study: Sites across the United States, Italy and Spain contributed samples from acute and convalescent COVID-19. The analysed material was cDNA or gDNA that came from T cells, B-cell-depleted T cells, or PBMCs.

Original methodology: By means of reference gene primer amplification, nucleated cell counts were estimated. The repertoire was sequenced with immunoSEQ multiplex PCR; TCRdb's copy has only in-frame clones and lacks some. That table furnishes V, J and clone size, whereas the DNA furnished D and trimming. The sample contains 120,000 or so clones, around nine tenths of which appear only once. The sequence was collected from a woman aged 45-65 years with acute or convalescent COVID-19. The sample consisted of peripheral blood.

The CDR3 reads CASSFRVPGANVLTF. CDR3 coding DNA: TGTGCCAGCAGCTTCAGGGTACCTGGGGCCAACGTCCTGACTTTC. This rearrangement joins TRBV11-3 to TRBJ2-6; tentatively, D is TRBD1 (5 bases). The germline V and J ends were trimmed by 3 bases and 2 bases, with 8 bases remaining between them. Germline assignment: CDR1 SGHNT and CDR2 YENEEA. The CDR3 contains 15 residues.